The 29 T cell receptor beta chains below come from one sample, sequenced in a study of T cell changes during pregnancy in multiple sclerosis. TCRdb keeps only in-frame clones here, not all; method: immunoSEQ multiplex PCR. The sample holds around 100,000 clones, approximately 90% seen once. The sequencing here drew on peripheral blood, taken after pregnancy. The source is a female donor with multiple sclerosis, enrolled in a pregnancy study.

J is TRBJ2-7 and V is TRBV19, with 8 bases fitting TRBD1. With V trimmed by 5 bases and J by 6 bases, 12 bases remained unmatched. There are 15 residues in the CDR3. In germline, CDR1 is LNHDA, CDR2 SQIVND (reference sequence). Here the CDR3 reads CASSPRTGSRSEQYF. The CDR3 region has the DNA TGTGCCAGTAGTCCGCGGACAGGGAGCAGATCCGAGCAGTACTTC.

V and J are TRBV30 and TRBJ1-5; no reliable D call. From germline, CDR1 is GTSNPN and CDR2 SVGIG (reference sequence). Trimming removed 0 bases at V and 7 bases at J, with 13 bases between. There are 14 residues in the CDR3. The CDR3: CAWSVTDLSQPQHF. The DNA of the CDR3 is TGTGCCTGGAGTGTAACTGACCTTAGCCAGCCCCAGCATTTT. Full variable domain (remainder filled in from reference TRBV30 and TRBJ1-5): SQTIHQWPATLVQPVGSPLSLECTVEGTSNPNLYWYRQAAGRGLQLLFYSVGIGQISSEVPQNLSASRPQDRQFILSSKKLLLSDSGFYLCAWSVTDLSQPQHFGDGTRLSIL.

In this sample, this clone turned up once. The chain joins TRBV4-1 to TRBJ1-1; no clear D. V lost 5 bases and J lost 2, with 3 bases in between. There are 11 residues in the CDR3. Germline V gene lookup returns CDR1 MGHRA and CDR2 YSYEKL. The CDR3 spells CASSLNTEAFF. CDR3 DNA: TGCGCCAGCAGCTTAAACACTGAAGCTTTCTTT.

This clone has just one count. The rearrangement joins TRBV19 to TRBJ2-1; 7 bases match TRBD2. The germline V gene has CDR1 LNHDA and CDR2 SQIVND (reference sequence). V dropped 3 bases and J dropped 4; count of bases not matched to a gene: 6. The length of the CDR3 is 15 residues. CDR3 DNA: TGTGCCAGTAGTATTAGCGGGCCCGCGTACAATGAGCAGTTCTTC. Its translation: CASSISGPAYNEQFF.

This rearrangement joins TRBV30 to TRBJ2-1, with 9 bases that match TRBD1. The junction had 7 bases not matched to a gene; V was cut back by 1 base and J by 9 bases. Germline-derived CDR1 and CDR2 are GTSNPN and SVGIG (reference sequence). The CDR3 runs 14 residues. Here the CDR3 reads CAWSGGQGRSEQFF. The CDR3 DNA reads as TGTGCCTGGAGTGGGGGACAGGGAAGGAGTGAGCAGTTCTTC.

This clone was picked up one time. CDR3 bases: TGTGCCAGCTCGACGACAGGTCTCATGAACACTGAAGCTTTCTTT. Translation: CASSTTGLMNTEAFF. The gene calls are TRBV18 and TRBJ1-1; perhaps TRBD1 as D (6 bases). Germline V lookup: CDR1 KGHSH, CDR2 LQKENI. V lost 6 bases, J lost 0 bases, and 14 bases lay in between. This CDR3 contains 15 residues.

The chain has TRBV5-1 and TRBJ2-3; a weak D match, TRBD1 (6 bases). The V and J ends lost 0 bases and 3 bases respectively, with 11 bases between them. The CDR3 has 15 residues. Germline values: CDR1 SGHRS, CDR2 YFSETQ. The DNA of the CDR3 is TGCGCCAGCAGCTTGGAAGGCAGGGGAACAGATACGCAGTATTTT. It is translated as CASSLEGRGTDTQYF.

V is TRBV18 and J is TRBJ2-3, with TRBD2 matching over 8 bases. The V segment lost 3 bases and the J segment 4 bases; nucleotides outside the gene matches: 15. The germline CDR1 and CDR2 sequences are KGHSH and LQKENI. The CDR3 consists of 18 residues. The CDR3 sequence is CASSPQNGGTRGADTQYF. As DNA, the CDR3 is TGTGCCAGCTCACCTCAAAACGGCGGGACTAGAGGGGCAGATACGCAGTATTTT.

This rearrangement joins TRBV12-5 to TRBJ2-2, with TRBD2 identical over 10 bases. The CDR3 contains 19 residues. V dropped 0 bases and J dropped 0; count of bases not matched to a gene: 7. CDR1 is LGHNT, CDR2 FRNRAP, per germline. The chain's CDR3 is CASGLVLRGLAPNTGELFF. The CDR3 coding sequence is TGTGCTAGTGGTTTGGTACTGAGGGGACTAGCGCCGAACACCGGGGAGCTGTTTTTT.

This sequence joins TRBV7-3 and TRBJ2-3; 15 bases fit TRBD2. Trimming took 2 bases from V and 5 from J; bases not matched to a gene: 5. Per germline, CDR1 SGHTA and CDR2 FQGTGA. The CDR3 extends over 17 amino acids. CDR3 amino acids: CASSLGTSGGQGDTQYF. DNA of the CDR3: TGTGCCAGCAGCTTAGGGACTAGCGGGGGGCAGGGAGATACGCAGTATTTT.

The chain uses TRBV14 and TRBJ1-4; 8 bases line up with TRBD1. The CDR3 is made up of 17 amino acids. Germline V gene lookup returns CDR1 SGHDN and CDR2 FVKESK. Trimming took 6 bases from V and 6 from J; bases not matched to a gene: 15. The CDR3 region is CASSPLFATGGYEKLFF. CDR3 in DNA: TGTGCCAGCAGTCCCCTTTTTGCAACAGGGGGTTATGAAAAACTGTTTTTT.

This clone was seen only a few times. The chain is built from TRBV19 and TRBJ2-2; TRBD1 might be the D (6 bases). The CDR3 spans 14 residues. V lost 6 bases and J 7 bases, leaving 15 bases between the germline ends. Germline V gene sequence: CDR1 LNHDA, CDR2 SQIVND (reference sequence). The CDR3 sequence is CASSEYREIGELFF. The CDR3 DNA is TGTGCCAGTAGCGAATACAGGGAAATCGGGGAGCTGTTTTTT.

The chain links TRBV5-1 to TRBJ2-4; D unresolved. The CDR3 loop spans 15 amino acids. V lost 4 bases to trimming and J lost 0 bases, with 11 bases between them. Per the germline V gene, CDR1 is SGHRS and CDR2 is YFSETQ. Here the CDR3 reads CASSLLGLAKNIQYF. The DNA of the CDR3 is TGCGCCAGCAGCCTCCTTGGCCTAGCCAAAAACATTCAGTACTTC.

J is TRBJ2-7 and V is TRBV2; 8 bases fit TRBD1. V trimming: 5 bases; J trimming: 0 bases; junction bases outside the gene matches: 6. The CDR3 is made up of 15 amino acids. Germline CDR1 SNHLY, CDR2 FYNNEI. The CDR3, as DNA: TGTGCCAGCAGTCGAGACAGGGGCATCTCCTACGAGCAGTACTTC. Translation: CASSRDRGISYEQYF.

This clone was found once. The chain carries TRBV18 and TRBJ1-1; 7 bases fit TRBD1. The V and J ends lost 5 bases and 2 bases, in that order; junction bases with no gene match: 5. This CDR3 spans 14 amino acids. In germline, CDR1 is KGHSH, CDR2 LQKENI. The CDR3: CASSGDRANTEAFF. CDR3 bases: TGTGCCAGCTCAGGTGACAGGGCTAACACTGAAGCTTTCTTT.

This chain joins TRBV6-4 and TRBJ2-3; 10 bases agree with TRBD1. With 8 bases clipped from V and 3 bases from J, the junction kept 8 bases outside the gene matches. The CDR3 contains 15 residues. Germline assignment: CDR1 MRHNA and CDR2 SNTAGT. CDR3 in DNA: TGTGCCAGCGGCCCGACGGGACAGGGGACAGATACGCAGTATTTT. It specifies CASGPTGQGTDTQYF.

In this sample, this clone turned up once. The chain employs TRBV19 and TRBJ1-5; 7 nucleotides line up with TRBD1. CDR3 size: 14 residues. In germline, CDR1 is LNHDA, CDR2 SQIVND (reference sequence). With 8 bases clipped from V and 0 bases from J, the junction kept 4 bases outside the gene matches. The CDR3 bases are TGTGCCAGTCGGACAGGAAATAGCAATCAGCCCCAGCATTTT. Translating it yields CASRTGNSNQPQHF.

The chain couples TRBV11-2 to TRBJ2-1; possible D gene TRBD1, 5 bases. CDR3 length: 15 amino acids. CDR1 is SGHAT and CDR2 is FQNNGV in the germline V gene. V was pared by 1 base and J by 3 bases, with 10 bases between. In DNA form, the CDR3 reads TGTGCCAGCAGCTTAGGACAGAACCTCTACAATGAGCAGTTCTTC. Translating it yields CASSLGQNLYNEQFF. The full variable domain, rest sourced from reference TRBV11-2 and TRBJ2-1, is EAGVAQSPRYKIIEKRQSVAFWCNPISGHATLYWYQQILGQGPKLLIQFQNNGVVDDSQLPKDRFSAERLKGVDSTLKIQPAKLEDSAVYLCASSLGQNLYNEQFFGPGTRLTVL.

This clone was counted a single time. The chain is built from TRBV2 and TRBJ2-2; 12 bases are a match to TRBD2. Germline CDR1 and CDR2: SNHLY and FYNNEI. The V gene end was trimmed by 4 bases and the J gene end by 5 bases; junction bases not matched to a gene: 5. The CDR3 is made up of 16 amino acids. The CDR3 DNA sequence: TGTGCCAGCAGTGTCAAGACTAGCGGGAGAACCGGGGAGCTGTTTTTT. The encoded protein is CASSVKTSGRTGELFF.

The sample holds one count of this clone. The chain couples TRBV29-1 to TRBJ2-3; D gene uncertain. Deletions cut 3 bases from V and 4 bases from J, with 8 bases between. This CDR3 is 12 amino acids long. The germline CDR1 and CDR2 sequences are SQVTM and ANQGSEA. The CDR3 here is CSVEARSDTQYF. CDR3 bases: TGCAGCGTTGAGGCCAGATCAGATACGCAGTATTTT.

This clone has only one observation. Written as DNA, the CDR3 is TGTGCCAGCAGCCAACTAGGCGGGACTAGCGGGGCGCAAGAGACCCAGTACTTC. Protein: CASSQLGGTSGAQETQYF. The rearrangement joins TRBV4-2 to TRBJ2-5, with 13 bases matching TRBD2. The CDR3 is made up of 18 amino acids. Germline V CDR1 and CDR2: LGHNA, YNFKEQ. Germline trimming cut 2 bases from V and 2 bases from J; bases unmatched to any gene: 8.

In this sample, this clone turned up once. The CDR3 DNA reads TGCGCCAGCAGCCAGGCCAGGGGGGTGAATGAGCAGTTCTTC. This encodes CASSQARGVNEQFF. V is TRBV4-1 and J is TRBJ2-1; the D gene is possibly TRBD1 (7 bases). The V and J ends lost 3 bases and 7 bases respectively, with 13 bases between them. The CDR3 is 14 residues long. Per germline, CDR1 MGHRA and CDR2 YSYEKL.

CDR3 loop: CASSIGRGGQGKEGNTEAFF. The CDR3 DNA sequence: TGTGCCAGTAGTATAGGCCGGGGGGGACAGGGGAAGGAGGGGAACACTGAAGCTTTCTTT. The chain is built from TRBV19 and TRBJ1-1, with TRBD1 identical over 10 bases. This CDR3 comprises 20 residues. Germline V gene data show CDR1 as LNHDA and CDR2 as SQIVND (reference sequence). J gave up 1 base and V 1 base, and 15 bases lay outside the gene matches.

This clone has only a few counts. The chain combines TRBV19 with TRBJ2-1; the D gene is possibly TRBD1 (5 bases). The V end was cut by 11 bases, the J end by 0 bases, with 20 bases between. Germline V gene data show CDR1 as LNHDA and CDR2 as SQIVND (reference sequence). The CDR3 is 16 amino acids. CDR3 coding DNA: TGTGCCCCTGGGCAGGGCAGAACCAGCTCCTACAATGAGCAGTTCTTC. It is translated as CAPGQGRTSSYNEQFF. The full variable domain, with the rest looked up from reference TRBV19 and TRBJ2-1, is DGGITQSPKYLFRKEGQNVTLSCEQNLNHDAMYWYRQDPGQGLRLIYYSQIVNDFQKGDIAEGYSVSREKKESFPLTVTSAQKNPTAFYLCAPGQGRTSSYNEQFFGPGTRLTVL.

The chain is built from TRBV19 and TRBJ2-7; tentatively, D is TRBD2 (7 bases). The CDR3 totals 16 residues. Germline V gene data show CDR1 as LNHDA and CDR2 as SQIVND (reference sequence). The V end lost 4 bases, the J end lost 3 bases, and 19 bases lay between the germline ends. The CDR3 loop reads CASSTAGAWTSYEQYF. For the CDR3, the DNA is TGTGCCAGTAGTACGGCAGGGGCCTGGACTAGCTACGAGCAGTACTTC.

The chain combines TRBV19 with TRBJ1-2; possible D gene TRBD1, 6 bases. V shed 2 bases and J shed 13 bases, with 14 bases lying between them. The CDR3 loop spans 12 amino acids. CDR1 and CDR2 (germline): LNHDA, SQIVND (reference sequence). The CDR3, as DNA: TGTGCCAGTAGTATAAACGACAGGTCGTGCACCTTC. Protein product: CASSINDRSCTF. The full variable domain, in which reference TRBV19 and TRBJ1-2 provide the parts outside the CDR3, is DGGITQSPKYLFRKEGQNVTLSCEQNLNHDAMYWYRQDPGQGLRLIYYSQIVNDFQKGDIAEGYSVSREKKESFPLTVTSAQKNPTAFYLCASSINDRSCTFGSGTRLTVV.

The genes are TRBV11-3 and TRBJ2-2, with D possibly TRBD1 on 5 matching bases. There are 13 residues in the CDR3. Trimming removed 0 bases at V and 10 bases at J, with 9 bases between. Germline V CDR1 and CDR2: SGHNT, YENEEA. CDR3 coding DNA: TGTGCCAGCAGCTTAGAAAGGGGCGCGGAGCTGTTTTTT. Protein sequence: CASSLERGAELFF. The whole variable domain, filled in from reference TRBV11-3 and TRBJ2-2, reads EAGVVQSPRYKIIEKKQPVAFWCNPISGHNTLYWYLQNLGQGPELLIRYENEEAVDDSQLPKDRFSAERLKGVDSTLKIQPAELGDSAVYLCASSLERGAELFFGEGSRLTVL.

V usage is TRBV9 and J usage is TRBJ2-7; tentatively, D is TRBD1 (6 bases). Trimming removed 0 bases at V and 2 bases at J, with 12 bases between. This CDR3 contains 15 residues. The V gene's germline CDR1 is SGDLS and CDR2 YYNGEE. The CDR3 loop is CASSVAPGTTYEQYF. CDR3 DNA sequence: TGTGCCAGCAGCGTAGCCCCCGGGACAACCTACGAGCAGTACTTC.

CDR3 amino acids: CASSSTGVDDTEAFF. CDR3 coding DNA: TGCGCCAGCAGCTCGACAGGGGTTGATGACACTGAAGCTTTCTTT. The J gene is TRBJ1-1, the V gene TRBV5-1; TRBD1 matches 8 bases. Unmatched junction bases numbered 7, after V lost 3 bases and J lost 3 bases. CDR1 and CDR2 from the germline V gene are SGHRS and YFSETQ. There are 15 residues in the CDR3.